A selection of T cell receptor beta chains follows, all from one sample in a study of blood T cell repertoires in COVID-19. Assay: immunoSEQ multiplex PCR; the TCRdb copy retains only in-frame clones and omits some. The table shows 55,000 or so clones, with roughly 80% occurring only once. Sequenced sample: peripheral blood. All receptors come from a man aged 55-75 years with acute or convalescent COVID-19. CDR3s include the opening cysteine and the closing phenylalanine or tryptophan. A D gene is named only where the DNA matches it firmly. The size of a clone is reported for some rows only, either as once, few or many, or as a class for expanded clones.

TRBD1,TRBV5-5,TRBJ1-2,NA,TGTGCCAGCAGCTGGACAGGGCCTGGCTACACCTTC,CASSWTGPGYTF
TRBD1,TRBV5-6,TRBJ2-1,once,TGTGCCAGCATCGGACAGGGCAGCTCCTACAATGAGCAGTTCTTC,CASIGQGSSYNEQFF
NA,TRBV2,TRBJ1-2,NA,TGTGCCAGTGTCCGGCTCCAACTAAATGGCTACACCTTC,CASVRLQLNGYTF
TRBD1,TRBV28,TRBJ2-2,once,TGTGCCAGCAGTCCCTGGGGACAGGGGGCCGACGGGGAGCTGTTTTTT,CASSPWGQGADGELFF
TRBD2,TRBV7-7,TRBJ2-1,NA,TGTGCCAGCAGCTTATCAGTAGCGGGGGACAATGAGCAGTTCTTC,CASSLSVAGDNEQFF
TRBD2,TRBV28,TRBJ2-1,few,TGTGCCAGCAGTTTAGGGGGGGAGGGCCATGAGCAGTTCTTC,CASSLGGEGHEQFF
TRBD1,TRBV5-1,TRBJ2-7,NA,TGCGCCAGCAGCTTCACTCCCAACAGGGGCTACGAGCAGTACTTC,CASSFTPNRGYEQYF
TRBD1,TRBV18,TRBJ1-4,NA,TGTGCCAGCTCACCGACAGGGCTAGGGGAAAAACTGTTTTTT,CASSPTGLGEKLFF
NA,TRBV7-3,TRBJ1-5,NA,TGTGCCAGCAGCTCGAATCAGCCCCAGCATTTT,CASSSNQPQHF
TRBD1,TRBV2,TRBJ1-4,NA,TGTGCCAGCAGTCTCTCCGGGACAGGAGGGGAAAAACTGTTTTTT,CASSLSGTGGEKLFF
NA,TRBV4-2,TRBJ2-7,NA,TGTGCCAGCAGCCAAAAGGGGGACTCCTACGAGCAGTACTTC,CASSQKGDSYEQYF
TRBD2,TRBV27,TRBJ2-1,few,TGTGCCAGCAGCATACTAGCGGGGGGGCGAAATGAGCAGTTCTTC,CASSILAGGRNEQFF
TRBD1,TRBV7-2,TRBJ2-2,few,TGTGCCAGCAGCAGAGAAGGGGGCTCGAACACCGGGGAGCTGTTTTTT,CASSREGGSNTGELFF
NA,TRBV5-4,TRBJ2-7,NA,TGTGCCAGCAGCTCGGTGTACGAGCAGTACTTC,CASSSVYEQYF
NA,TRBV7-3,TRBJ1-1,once,TGTGCCAGCAGCCTGACAGGGAACACTGAAGCTTTCTTT,CASSLTGNTEAFF